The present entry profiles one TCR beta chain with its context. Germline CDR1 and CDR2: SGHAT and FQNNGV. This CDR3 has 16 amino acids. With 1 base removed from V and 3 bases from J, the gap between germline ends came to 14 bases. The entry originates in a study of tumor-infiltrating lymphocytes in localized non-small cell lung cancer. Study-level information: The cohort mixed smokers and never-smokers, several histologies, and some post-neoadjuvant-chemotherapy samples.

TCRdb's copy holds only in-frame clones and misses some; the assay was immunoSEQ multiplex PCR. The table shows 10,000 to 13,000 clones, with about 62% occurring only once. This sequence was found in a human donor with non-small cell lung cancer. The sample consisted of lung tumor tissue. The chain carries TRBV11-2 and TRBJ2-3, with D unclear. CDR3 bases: TGTGCCAGCAGCTTAGTGTTAGGGTTTTCGACAGATACGCAGTATTTT. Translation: CASSLVLGFSTDTQYF.